This T cell receptor (beta chain) was documented in a study of T cell responses to AZD1222 COVID-19 vaccine (dated by TCRdb to about 2021). Context from the whole study: AZD1222 recipients whose second dose came at about 4 weeks and those whose second dose came at about 12 weeks were combined into one group, since spike-specific TCR depth and breadth did not differ between the two schedules. TCR sequencing was performed for 233 trial participants, of whom around 200 were given two doses of AZD1222 and around 25 were given two doses of MenACWY control vaccine. Trial participants were enrolled by age into subgroups of 18-55, 56-69 and 70-plus years, and approximately 150, 30 and 60 TCR-sequenced participants, respectively, were included in these subgroups.

The investigation overall reported the following: Nearly half of unique spike-specific TCRs reportedly recognized epitopes outside regions mutated in the B.1.351 and B.1.1.7 variants. In the small 56-69-year group, the increase in depth fell short of significance, most likely because of low power. Because no day 14 peak-response samples were available, the repertoires could be characterized only after the peak T cell response. CD4 TCRs associated with the vaccine covered the entire spike protein, and the dominant responses were in regions 160-218 and 743-854. Only five to seven AZD1222 recipients were SARS-CoV-2 seropositive at baseline, limiting conclusions about previously exposed vaccinees. Most participants were white British and females outnumbered males, and the authors suggested that clonal diversity may have been underestimated. Spike-specific TCR breadth and depth rose significantly after two AZD1222 doses compared with day 0 and with MenACWY recipients.

Inclusive of the bounding cysteine and phenylalanine, the CDR3 is 14 residues long. The CDR3 DNA has 42 bases and is translated from base 1. Clipping removes 0 bases from V and 10 bases from J, with 3 as the unmatched junction base count. The germline V gene encodes CDR1 MRHNA and CDR2 SNTAGT. The CDR3 regions of human TCRbeta chains were analyzed by immunosequencing. The authors' pipeline ran thus. TCRs in the repertoires were matched against a reference library of SARS-CoV-2-specific TCRs that had been generated with the MIRA antigen-specificity platform. Breadth was defined as the fraction of unique TCRs that were SARS-CoV-2-associated. Depth was defined as the fraction of total T cells that were SARS-CoV-2-associated. Using the MIRA data, every spike-specific TCR was mapped to the spike region that the TCR reacted to and assigned to either a CD4 or a CD8 class. Log10-transformed breadth and depth values were compared by one-way ANOVA with Sidak's multiple comparisons tests. Imported from immuneACCESS, the table was reduced by TCRdb to in-frame sequences with V and J called. These copies leave out some clones; in studies compared against another copy, an unresolved V gene accounts for under half, and the cause of the remainder is not known. That table gives V, J and clone size, and the DNA gave D and trimming. The sample contains approximately 82,000 clones, approximately 81% of them found a single time. Around an eighth of the sample lies in the top ten.

Points on this clone: What this receptor recognizes is not known. Base-call qualities are not available, and no considerably larger clone is one nucleotide away.

This specimen's time point label, per the study, means: baseline before first vaccination. Vaccinee samples came from UK trials COV001 and COV002, including a single-blind randomized controlled phase 2/3 trial of AZD1222 (ChAdOx1 nCoV-19) in healthy adults. For TCRbeta chain sequencing, PBMC samples from trial participants were taken at day 0 and at day 28 after the second dose. The source of this sequence is an adult in good health. The chain is assembled from TRBV6-4 and TRBJ2-3, with 11 middle bases fitting TRBD2. Sequenced here: peripheral blood, sampled on day 0 of AZD1222 vaccination. The bases are TGTGCCAGCAGTGACTCATTAGCGGGGGGGCCGCAGTATTTT. Translated, this is CASSDSLAGGPQYF.